This T cell receptor (beta chain) was captured by sequencing in a study of cytomegalovirus exposure and HLA in healthy donors. The study ran its PCR with 60 Vbeta and 13 Jbeta primers. TCRdb keeps only in-frame clones here, not all; method: immunoSEQ multiplex PCR. The data hold about 57,000 clones, with about 83% observed a single time. This CDR3 has 15 amino acids. Germline V lookup: CDR1 LNHDA, CDR2 SQIVND (reference sequence). V trimming: 3 bases; J trimming: 6 bases; junction bases outside the gene matches: 7. The TCR was taken from a man aged 25 to 40 in good health and CMV-seronegative. The V call is TRBV19, the J call TRBJ1-5, with TRBD1 matching 8 bases. Sequencing was done on a sample of PBMCs. This CDR3 reads CASSIPQGEVQPQHF. The CDR3 nucleotides are TGTGCCAGTAGTATCCCACAGGGGGAGGTTCAGCCCCAGCATTTT.